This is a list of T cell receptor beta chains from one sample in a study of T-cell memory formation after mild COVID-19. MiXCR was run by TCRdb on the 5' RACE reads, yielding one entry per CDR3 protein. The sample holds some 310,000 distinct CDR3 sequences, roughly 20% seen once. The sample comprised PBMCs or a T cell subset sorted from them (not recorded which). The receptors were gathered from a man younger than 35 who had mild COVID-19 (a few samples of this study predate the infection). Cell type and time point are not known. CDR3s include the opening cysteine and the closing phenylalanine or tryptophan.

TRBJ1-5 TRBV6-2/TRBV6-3 CASSYGAGDQPQHF
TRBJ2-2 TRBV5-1 CASSLGGLNTGELFF
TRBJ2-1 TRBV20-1 CSARGGPQYNEQFF
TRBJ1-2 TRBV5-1 CASSPWTENNYGYTF
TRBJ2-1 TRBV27 CASSVTADSQGRIDNEQFF
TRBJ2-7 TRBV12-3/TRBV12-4 CASRLGGYEQYF
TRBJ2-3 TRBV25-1 CASSINTDTQYF
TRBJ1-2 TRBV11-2 CASSLAYRGSIYGYTF
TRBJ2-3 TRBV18 CASSPQAGFGTDTQYF
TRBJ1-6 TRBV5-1 CASSRWRGAYSPLHF
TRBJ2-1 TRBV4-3 CASSQDAGGKAYNEQFF
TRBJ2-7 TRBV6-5 CASSYSSESSYEQYF
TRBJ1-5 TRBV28 CASNSLGAGGIQPQHF
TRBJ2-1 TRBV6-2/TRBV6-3 CASRGLAGGLGEQFF
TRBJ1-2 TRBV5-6 CASRLSQARFYGYTF
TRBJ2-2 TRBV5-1 CASSFFSGLNTGELFF